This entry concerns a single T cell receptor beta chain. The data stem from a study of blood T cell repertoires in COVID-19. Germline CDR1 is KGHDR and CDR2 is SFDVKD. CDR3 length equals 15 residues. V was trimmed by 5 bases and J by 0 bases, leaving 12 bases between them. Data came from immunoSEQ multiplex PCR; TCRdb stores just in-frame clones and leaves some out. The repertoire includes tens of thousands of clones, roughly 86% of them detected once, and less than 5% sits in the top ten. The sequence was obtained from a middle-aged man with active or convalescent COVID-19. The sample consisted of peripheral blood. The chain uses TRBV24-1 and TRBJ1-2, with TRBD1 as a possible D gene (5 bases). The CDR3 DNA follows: TGTGCCACCAGTGGGGGCCCCACCACTAACTATGGCTACACCTTC. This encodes CATSGGPTTNYGYTF.